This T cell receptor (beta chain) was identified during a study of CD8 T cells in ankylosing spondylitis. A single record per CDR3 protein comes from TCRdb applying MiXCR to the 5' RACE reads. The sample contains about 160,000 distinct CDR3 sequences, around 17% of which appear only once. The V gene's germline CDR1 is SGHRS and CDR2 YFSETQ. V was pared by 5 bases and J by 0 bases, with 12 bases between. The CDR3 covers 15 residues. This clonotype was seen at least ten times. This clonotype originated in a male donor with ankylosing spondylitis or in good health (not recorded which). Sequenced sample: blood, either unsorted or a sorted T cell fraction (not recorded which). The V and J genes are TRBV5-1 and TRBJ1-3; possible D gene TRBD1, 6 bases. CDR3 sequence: CASRPGQASGNTIYF. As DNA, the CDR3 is TGCGCCAGCAGACCGGGACAAGCCTCTGGAAACACCATATATTTT.